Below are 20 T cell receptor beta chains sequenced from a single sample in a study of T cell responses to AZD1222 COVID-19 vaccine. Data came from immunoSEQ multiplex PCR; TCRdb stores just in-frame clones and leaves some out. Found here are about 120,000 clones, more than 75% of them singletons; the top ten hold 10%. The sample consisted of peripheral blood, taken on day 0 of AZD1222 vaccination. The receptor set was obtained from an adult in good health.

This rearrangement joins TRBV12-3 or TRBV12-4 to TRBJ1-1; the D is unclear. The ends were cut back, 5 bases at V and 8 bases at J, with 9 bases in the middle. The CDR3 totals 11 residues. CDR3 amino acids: CASSATVEAFF. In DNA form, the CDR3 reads TGTGCCAGCAGTGCGACGGTGGAAGCTTTCTTT.

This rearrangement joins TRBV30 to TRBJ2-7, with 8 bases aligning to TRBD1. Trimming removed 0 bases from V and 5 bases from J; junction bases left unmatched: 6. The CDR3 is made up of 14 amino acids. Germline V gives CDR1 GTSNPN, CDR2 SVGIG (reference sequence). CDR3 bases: TGTGCCTGGAGTGTACCCGGGACAGGCGACGAGCAGTACTTC. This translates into CAWSVPGTGDEQYF.

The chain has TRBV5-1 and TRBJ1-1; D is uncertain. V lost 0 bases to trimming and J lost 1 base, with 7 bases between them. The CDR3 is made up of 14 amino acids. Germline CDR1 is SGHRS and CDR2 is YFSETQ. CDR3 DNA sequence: TGCGCCAGCAGCTTGGAGAGCAGGAACACTGAAGCTTTCTTT. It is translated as CASSLESRNTEAFF.

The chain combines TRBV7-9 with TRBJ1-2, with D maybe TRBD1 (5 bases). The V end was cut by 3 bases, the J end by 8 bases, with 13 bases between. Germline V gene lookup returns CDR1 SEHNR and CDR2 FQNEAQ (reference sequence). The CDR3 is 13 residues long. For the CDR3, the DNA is TGTGCCAGCAGCTTGGGGGGTACACTCGGCTACACCTTC. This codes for CASSLGGTLGYTF.

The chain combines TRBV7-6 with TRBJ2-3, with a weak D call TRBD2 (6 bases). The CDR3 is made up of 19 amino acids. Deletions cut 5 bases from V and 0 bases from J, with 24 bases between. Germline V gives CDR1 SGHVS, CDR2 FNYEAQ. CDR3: CASSPLPLGGPGSTDTQYF. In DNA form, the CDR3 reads TGTGCCAGCAGCCCCCTTCCGCTCGGGGGACCGGGGAGCACAGATACGCAGTATTTT.

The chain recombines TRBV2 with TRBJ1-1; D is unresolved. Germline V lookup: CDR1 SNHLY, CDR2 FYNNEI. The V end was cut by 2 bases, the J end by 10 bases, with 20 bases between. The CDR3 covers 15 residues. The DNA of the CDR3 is TGTGCCAGCAGTGAATACGGAATGCCCGCCCATGGAGCTTTCTTT. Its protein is CASSEYGMPAHGAFF.

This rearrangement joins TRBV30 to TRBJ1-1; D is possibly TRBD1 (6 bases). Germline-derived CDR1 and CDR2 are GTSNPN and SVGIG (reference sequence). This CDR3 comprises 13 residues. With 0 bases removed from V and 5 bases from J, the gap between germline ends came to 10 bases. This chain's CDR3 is CAWSVQGETEAFF. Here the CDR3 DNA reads TGTGCCTGGAGTGTACAGGGAGAGACTGAAGCTTTCTTT.

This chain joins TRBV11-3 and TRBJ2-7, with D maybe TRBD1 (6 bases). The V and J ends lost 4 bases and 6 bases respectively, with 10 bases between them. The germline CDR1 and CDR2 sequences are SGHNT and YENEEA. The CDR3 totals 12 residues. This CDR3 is CASSSQQGEQYF. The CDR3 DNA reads TGTGCCAGCAGCTCACAACAGGGCGAGCAGTACTTC. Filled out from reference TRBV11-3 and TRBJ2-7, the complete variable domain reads EAGVVQSPRYKIIEKKQPVAFWCNPISGHNTLYWYLQNLGQGPELLIRYENEEAVDDSQLPKDRFSAERLKGVDSTLKIQPAELGDSAVYLCASSSQQGEQYFGPGTRLTVT.

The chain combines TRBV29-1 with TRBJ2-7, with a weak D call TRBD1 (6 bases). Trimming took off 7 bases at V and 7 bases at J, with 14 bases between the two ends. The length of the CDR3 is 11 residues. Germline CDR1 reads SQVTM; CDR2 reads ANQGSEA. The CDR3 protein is CSARGFGEQYF. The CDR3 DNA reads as TGCAGCGCCAGGGGATTCGGGGAGCAGTACTTC.

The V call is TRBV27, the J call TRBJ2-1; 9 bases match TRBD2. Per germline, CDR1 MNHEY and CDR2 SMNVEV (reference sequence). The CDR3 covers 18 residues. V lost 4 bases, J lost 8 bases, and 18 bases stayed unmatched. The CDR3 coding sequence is TGTGCCAGCAGTTCCCGTTTTTTCTTGGCGGGAGGGCGTCATGAGCAGTTCTTC. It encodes CASSSRFFLAGGRHEQFF.

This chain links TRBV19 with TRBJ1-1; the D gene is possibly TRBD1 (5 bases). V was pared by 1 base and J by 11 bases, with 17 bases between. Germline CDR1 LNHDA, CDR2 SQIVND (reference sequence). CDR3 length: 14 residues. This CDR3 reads CASSIGGRGVGAFF. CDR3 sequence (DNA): TGTGCCAGTAGTATAGGGGGAAGGGGAGTGGGCGCTTTCTTT. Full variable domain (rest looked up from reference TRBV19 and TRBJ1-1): DGGITQSPKYLFRKEGQNVTLSCEQNLNHDAMYWYRQDPGQGLRLIYYSQIVNDFQKGDIAEGYSVSREKKESFPLTVTSAQKNPTAFYLCASSIGGRGVGAFFGQGTRLTVV.

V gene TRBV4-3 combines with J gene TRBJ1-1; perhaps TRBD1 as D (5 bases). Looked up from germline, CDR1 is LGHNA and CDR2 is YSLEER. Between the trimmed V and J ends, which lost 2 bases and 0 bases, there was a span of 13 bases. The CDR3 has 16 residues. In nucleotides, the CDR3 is TGCGCCAGCAGCCAAATCCGACAGACCATGAACACTGAAGCTTTCTTT. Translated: CASSQIRQTMNTEAFF.

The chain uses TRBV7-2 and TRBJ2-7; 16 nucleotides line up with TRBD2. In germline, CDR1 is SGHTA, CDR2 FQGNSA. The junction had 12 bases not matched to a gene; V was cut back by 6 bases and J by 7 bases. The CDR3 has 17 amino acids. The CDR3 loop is CASRASGTSGRVGEQYF. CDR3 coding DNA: TGTGCCAGCAGGGCTTCCGGGACTAGCGGGAGGGTGGGGGAGCAGTACTTC.

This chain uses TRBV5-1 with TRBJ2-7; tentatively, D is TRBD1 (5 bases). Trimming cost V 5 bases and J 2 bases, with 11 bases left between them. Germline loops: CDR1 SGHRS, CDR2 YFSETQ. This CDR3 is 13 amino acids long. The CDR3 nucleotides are TGCGCCAGCAGGCAGGGCAGTACCTACGAGCAGTACTTC. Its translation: CASRQGSTYEQYF.

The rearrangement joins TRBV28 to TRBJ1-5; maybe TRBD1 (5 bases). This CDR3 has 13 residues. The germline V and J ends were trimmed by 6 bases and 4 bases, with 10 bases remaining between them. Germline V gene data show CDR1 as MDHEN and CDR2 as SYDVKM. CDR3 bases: TGTGCCAGCAGGGTGGGACGTAATCAGCCCCAGCATTTT. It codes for CASRVGRNQPQHF.

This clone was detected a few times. The CDR3 loop reads CASSQDPLAGGLVLYEQYF. Written as DNA, the CDR3 is TGTGCCAGCAGCCAAGATCCCCTAGCGGGGGGTCTGGTTTTATACGAGCAGTACTTC. V and J are TRBV3-1 (or the pseudogene TRBV3-2) and TRBJ2-7; 11 bases map to TRBD2. The CDR3 extends over 19 amino acids. The ends lost 0 bases at V and 4 bases at J; junction bases unmatched: 14. Germline V gene data show CDR1 as LGHDT and CDR2 as YNNKEL (reference sequence).

The CDR3 sequence is CASSFLTGRGVYEQYF. Written as DNA, the CDR3 is TGCGCCAGCAGCTTCCTTACCGGGCGGGGCGTCTACGAGCAGTACTTC. This chain uses TRBV5-1 with TRBJ2-7; D possibly corresponds to TRBD2 (6 bases). Trimming took 2 bases from V and 3 from J, leaving 18 bases between them. Per the germline V gene, CDR1 is SGHRS and CDR2 is YFSETQ. The CDR3 extends over 16 amino acids.

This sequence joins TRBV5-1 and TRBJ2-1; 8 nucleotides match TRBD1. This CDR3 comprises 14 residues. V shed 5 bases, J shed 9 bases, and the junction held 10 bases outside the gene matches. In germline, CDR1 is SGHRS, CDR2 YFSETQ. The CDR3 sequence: CASRDREDFGEQFF. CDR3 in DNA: TGCGCCAGCAGGGACAGGGAGGATTTTGGTGAGCAGTTCTTC.

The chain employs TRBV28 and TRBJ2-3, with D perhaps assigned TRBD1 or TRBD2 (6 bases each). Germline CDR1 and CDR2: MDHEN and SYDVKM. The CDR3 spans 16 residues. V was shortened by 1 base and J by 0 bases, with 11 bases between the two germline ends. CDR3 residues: CASSLSRGASTDTQYF. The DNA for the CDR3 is TGTGCCAGCAGTTTATCTAGGGGGGCTAGCACAGATACGCAGTATTTT.

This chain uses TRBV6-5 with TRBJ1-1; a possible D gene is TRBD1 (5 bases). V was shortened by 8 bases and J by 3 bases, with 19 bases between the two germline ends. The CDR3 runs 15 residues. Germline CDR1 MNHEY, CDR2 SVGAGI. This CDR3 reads CASPPPGRDYTEAFF. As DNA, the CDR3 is TGTGCCAGCCCACCGCCGGGCAGGGACTACACTGAAGCTTTCTTT.